This TCR beta chain is drawn from a study of PD-1 blockade in mismatch repair-deficient tumors. Sequencing was performed with immunoSEQ multiplex PCR; in TCRdb, only in-frame clones are kept and a portion is missing. The sample yields 120,000 or so clones, 88% seen once. Trimming took off 5 bases at V and 5 bases at J, with 12 bases between the two ends. Germline loops: CDR1 MNHNY, CDR2 SVGAGI (reference sequence). The CDR3 totals 13 residues. This clonotype originated in an adult with mismatch repair-deficient cancer. The sequencing here drew on peripheral blood, taken just under 74 weeks after starting pembrolizumab. The chain combines TRBV6-6 with TRBJ1-1; weak D call: TRBD1 (5 bases). CDR3: CASSQIQVTEAFF. CDR3 bases: TGTGCCAGCAGTCAAATACAGGTTACTGAAGCTTTCTTT.